This TCR beta chain was recovered during a study of T cells in Graves' hyperthyroidism and ophthalmopathy. Patients were excluded for uncontrolled infection, other autoimmune disease, pregnancy or lactation. The source material, RNA transcripts, was used to amplify TCR beta CDR3 regions. The HTBI primer set drove a first-round RT-PCR of the TCR CDR3. TCRdb redid the calling of the multiplex PCR reads with MiXCR, one entry per CDR3 protein. The profile shows 500,000 to 600,000 distinct CDR3 sequences, roughly 46% of them singletons. Study-level findings and limits: In the blood, most expanded thyroid clonotypes above 0.001 appeared as well.

Regarding this clonotype: Its antigen is undetermined.

Sequencing input: peripheral blood or thyroid tissue (not recorded which). The clonotype was recovered from an adult woman with Graves' disease, either hyperthyroidism or ophthalmopathy (not recorded which).

CDR3: CASSQGTGVNSPLHF. The CDR3 region has the DNA TGTGCCAGCAGCCAAGGCACAGGTGTTAATTCACCCCTCCACTTT. The rearrangement joins TRBV3-1 to TRBJ1-6, with D possibly TRBD1 on 5 matching bases. Germline lookup yields CDR1 LGHDT and CDR2 YNNKEL (reference sequence). This CDR3 has 15 amino acids. Trimming took off 1 base at V and 6 bases at J, with 10 bases between the two ends.